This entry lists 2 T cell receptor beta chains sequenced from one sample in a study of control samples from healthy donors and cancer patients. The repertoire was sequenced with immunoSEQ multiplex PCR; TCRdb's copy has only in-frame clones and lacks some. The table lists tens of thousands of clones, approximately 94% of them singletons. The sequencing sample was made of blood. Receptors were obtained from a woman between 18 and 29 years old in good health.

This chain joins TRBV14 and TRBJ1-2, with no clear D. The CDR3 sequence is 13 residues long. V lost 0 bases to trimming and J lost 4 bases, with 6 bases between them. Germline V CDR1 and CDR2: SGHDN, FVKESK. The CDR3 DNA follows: TGTGCCAGCAGCCAAGACTTGGGCTATGGCTACACCTTC. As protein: CASSQDLGYGYTF.

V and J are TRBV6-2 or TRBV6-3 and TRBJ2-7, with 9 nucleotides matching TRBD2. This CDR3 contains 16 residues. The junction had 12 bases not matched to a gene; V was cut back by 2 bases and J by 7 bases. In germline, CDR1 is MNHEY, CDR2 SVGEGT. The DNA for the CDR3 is TGTGCCAGCAGTTACAACCTACTAGCGGGCATTAGGGAGCAGTACTTC. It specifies CASSYNLLAGIREQYF.